These 24 T cell receptor beta chains were all obtained from the same sample, sequenced in a study of T cell responses to AZD1222 COVID-19 vaccine. The table came from immunoSEQ multiplex PCR; TCRdb's copy has only in-frame clones and leaves some out. The sample yields some 100,000 clones, around nine tenths seen once. The sequences come from peripheral blood, collected on day 0 of AZD1222 vaccination. The receptors here all came from an adult in good health.

The V call is TRBV18, the J call TRBJ1-3; D ambiguous. Germline CDR1 is KGHSH and CDR2 is LQKENI. CDR3 size: 17 residues. V was trimmed by 4 bases and J by 3 bases, leaving 19 bases between them. This CDR3 reads CASSRSGGGSGGNTIYF. Here the CDR3 DNA reads TGTGCCAGCTCACGAAGCGGCGGAGGATCCGGTGGAAACACCATATATTTT.

The table lists this clone with a count of one. This chain links TRBV7-9 with TRBJ1-2; D might be TRBD1 (6 bases). The CDR3 totals 13 residues. Trimming took off 9 bases at V and 5 bases at J, with 16 bases between the two ends. Germline assignment: CDR1 SEHNR and CDR2 FQNEAQ (reference sequence). In DNA form, the CDR3 reads TGTGCCAGTTCGGATAGGGGGAAGTATGGCTACACCTTC. Residues: CASSDRGKYGYTF.

J is TRBJ2-3 and V is TRBV19; TRBD2 aligns across 7 bases. The CDR3 spans 16 residues. CDR1 and CDR2 (germline): LNHDA, SQIVND (reference sequence). The J segment lost 5 bases and the V segment lost 6 bases, leaving 14 bases of the junction unmatched. The CDR3 is CASRDLSGRRVDTQYF. The CDR3 bases are TGTGCCAGTAGAGATCTTAGCGGGCGTCGGGTAGATACGCAGTATTTT.

The V and J genes are TRBV4-1 and TRBJ1-3; unclear D gene. Between the trimmed V and J ends, which lost 2 bases and 0 bases, there was a span of 11 bases. In germline, CDR1 is MGHRA, CDR2 YSYEKL. This CDR3 has 16 residues. CDR3 residues: CASSQLQFPSGNTIYF. The CDR3 bases are TGCGCCAGCAGCCAACTTCAGTTTCCCTCTGGAAACACCATATATTTT.

The genes are TRBV30 and TRBJ1-1; unclear D gene. Germline values: CDR1 GTSNPN, CDR2 SVGIG (reference sequence). This CDR3 comprises 13 residues. The CDR3 loop is CAGRRTADTEAFF. CDR3 bases: TGTGCTGGCCGGAGGACGGCGGACACTGAAGCTTTCTTT.

The J gene is TRBJ1-2, the V gene TRBV20-1, with TRBD1 as a possible D gene (5 bases). Germline CDR1 DFQATT, CDR2 SNEGSKA (reference sequence). V dropped 3 bases and J dropped 6 bases, with 23 bases sitting between them. The CDR3 is made up of 16 amino acids. Written as DNA, the CDR3 is TGCAGTGCTAGTGGGGGTGGAGGGAAAAATGTAAATGGCTACACCTTC. Its translation: CSASGGGGKNVNGYTF.

The chain employs TRBV11-2 and TRBJ2-7, with D perhaps matching TRBD2 (5 bases). The CDR3 is 14 residues long. The germline V and J ends were trimmed by 1 base and 0 bases, with 7 bases remaining between them. Germline CDR1 and CDR2: SGHAT and FQNNGV. The CDR3 DNA is TGTGCCAGCAGCTTAGCCGGGATCTCCTACGAGCAGTACTTC. This encodes CASSLAGISYEQYF.

This chain uses TRBV19 with TRBJ1-6; the D gene is possibly TRBD1 (6 bases). The CDR3 length is 14 residues. With 1 base removed from V and 11 bases from J, the gap between germline ends came to 12 bases. The germline V gene encodes CDR1 LNHDA and CDR2 SQIVND (reference sequence). This CDR3 reads CASSIGQEIAPLHF. As DNA, the CDR3 is TGTGCCAGTAGTATAGGACAGGAGATAGCACCCCTCCACTTT.

This clone came up a few times. Without the conserved terminal phenylalanine or tryptophan, this CDR3 likely stems from a read error. The limits of the CDR3 on the DNA are not certain, so only TCRdb's listed CDR3 is given. The J gene is TRBJ2-2, the V gene TRBV1; the table's D gene call, TRBD2, was not cross checked with the DNA. TRBV1 is a listed pseudogene. Including both end residues, the CDR3 is 9 amino acids long. CDR3: CTSSHGGAS.

The V call is TRBV3-1 (or the pseudogene TRBV3-2), the J call TRBJ2-3; D is unresolved. CDR3 length: 12 residues. Trimming pared 0 bases from V and 6 bases from J, leaving 4 bases between. The V gene's germline CDR1 is LGHDT and CDR2 YNNKEL (reference sequence). The CDR3 spells CASSQDVDTQYF. For the CDR3, the DNA is TGTGCCAGCAGCCAAGATGTGGATACGCAGTATTTT.

This sequence joins TRBV5-7 and TRBJ1-4; D remains ambiguous. TRBV5-7 counts as an open reading frame of uncertain function. V dropped 4 bases and J dropped 4 bases, with 20 bases sitting between them. CDR3 length: 17 amino acids. In DNA form, the CDR3 reads TGTGCCAGCAGCCATCTCCTTCTCGACCTCCTTAATGAAAAACTGTTTTTT. Amino acids: CASSHLLLDLLNEKLFF.

The CDR3 DNA reads TGTGCCAGCGGCGGTTTGGGACAGGGGTCCGAGACCCAGTACTTC. Translated: CASGGLGQGSETQYF. The rearrangement uses TRBV11-2 and TRBJ2-5, with TRBD1 matching over 10 bases. Germline assignment: CDR1 SGHAT and CDR2 FQNNGV. With V trimmed by 8 bases and J by 5 bases, 11 bases remained unmatched. The CDR3 sequence is 15 residues long.

The gene calls are TRBV29-1 and TRBJ2-7, with D possibly matching TRBD2 (6 bases). Per the germline V gene, CDR1 is SQVTM and CDR2 is ANQGSEA. With 7 bases removed from V and 0 bases from J, the gap between germline ends came to 10 bases. This CDR3 comprises 12 residues. DNA for the CDR3: TGCAGCGGCGGGGCCGGCTCCTACGAGCAGTACTTC. It translates to CSGGAGSYEQYF.

The genes are TRBV7-9 and TRBJ1-3, with a tentative D call TRBD1 (5 bases). This CDR3 has 16 residues. Germline V gene sequence: CDR1 SEHNR, CDR2 FQNEAQ (reference sequence). The germline V and J ends were trimmed by 5 bases and 4 bases, with 18 bases remaining between them. The CDR3 coding sequence is TGTGCCAGCAGCCCCCCCGGGGGGGGGAAAGGAAACACCATATATTTT. Protein sequence: CASSPPGGGKGNTIYF.

V is TRBV12-3 or TRBV12-4 and J is TRBJ2-3; no clear D. V lost 5 bases and J 4 bases, leaving 10 bases between the germline ends. The CDR3 runs to 13 residues. CDR3 sequence reads: CASSRLRSDTQYF. In DNA form, the CDR3 reads TGTGCCAGCAGTCGACTGCGTTCAGATACGCAGTATTTT.

V usage is TRBV19 and J usage is TRBJ2-5; D not certain. The germline gives CDR1 LNHDA, CDR2 SQIVND (reference sequence). The germline V and J ends were trimmed by 5 bases and 2 bases, with 15 bases remaining between them. The CDR3 runs to 15 residues. Here the CDR3 reads CASSRALGPQETQYF. The CDR3 DNA sequence: TGTGCCAGTAGTCGCGCCCTCGGACCACAAGAGACCCAGTACTTC.

The chain uses TRBV18 and TRBJ1-1; D possibly corresponds to TRBD1 (6 bases). V lost 3 bases, J lost 4 bases, and 15 bases lay in between. Germline V CDR1 and CDR2: KGHSH, LQKENI. CDR3 length: 15 amino acids. CDR3 loop: CASSPRQEMGTEAFF. The CDR3 DNA sequence: TGTGCCAGCTCACCGCGACAGGAGATGGGCACTGAAGCTTTCTTT.

The gene calls are TRBV6-1 and TRBJ1-2; unclear D gene. Germline V CDR1 and CDR2: MNHNS, SASEGT. The ends were cut back, 2 bases at V and 8 bases at J, with 15 bases in the middle. CDR3 length equals 14 residues. Here the CDR3 DNA reads TGTGCCAGCAGTGAAAGGGTCGGGATCGGGGGCTACACCTTC. Encoded protein: CASSERVGIGGYTF.

The CDR3, as DNA: TGTGCCAGCAGCTTTTCCCTAGTAGGCGGGGGGATTTCAGATACGCAGTATTTT. Its translation: CASSFSLVGGGISDTQYF. This rearrangement joins TRBV7-9 to TRBJ2-3, with TRBD2 identical over 8 bases. This CDR3 comprises 18 residues. Per germline, CDR1 SEHNR and CDR2 FQNEAQ (reference sequence). Trimming removed 3 bases from V and 4 bases from J; junction bases left unmatched: 15. Together with reference TRBV7-9 and TRBJ2-3, the CDR3 gives the full variable domain: DTGVSQNPRHKITKRGQNVTFRCDPISEHNRLYWYRQTLGQGPEFLTYFQNEAQLEKSRLLSDRFSAERPKGSFSTLEIQRTEQGDSAMYLCASSFSLVGGGISDTQYFGPGTRLTVL.

The rearrangement links TRBV7-9 to TRBJ2-1; D may be TRBD2 (6 bases). The CDR3 runs to 14 residues. Trimming pared 3 bases from V and 7 bases from J, leaving 13 bases between. Germline lookup yields CDR1 SEHNR and CDR2 FQNEAQ (reference sequence). CDR3 loop: CASSFQGAGNEQFF. The CDR3 bases are TGTGCCAGCAGCTTCCAGGGCGCGGGGAATGAGCAGTTCTTC.

This rearrangement joins TRBV7-6 to TRBJ1-1; tentative D call: TRBD1 (5 bases). Germline V gene data show CDR1 as SGHVS and CDR2 as FNYEAQ. The CDR3 totals 14 residues. V lost 5 bases, J lost 5 bases, and 15 bases lay in between. In DNA form, the CDR3 reads TGTGCCAGCAGCGGGCCCGGGAAGGGGACTGAAGCTTTCTTT. Translated: CASSGPGKGTEAFF.

Only one count was recorded for this clone. This chain joins TRBV6-5 and TRBJ2-1; D gene ambiguous. Trimming removed 4 bases at V and 11 bases at J, with 9 bases between. There are 11 residues in the CDR3. Germline-derived CDR1 and CDR2 are MNHEY and SVGAGI. This CDR3 reads CASSSPLKQFF. The CDR3 nucleotides are TGTGCCAGCAGTTCCCCCTTGAAGCAGTTCTTC.

The chain carries TRBV6-5 and TRBJ1-3, with a weak D call TRBD1 (5 bases). The V end was cut by 6 bases, the J end by 1 base, with 7 bases between. In germline, CDR1 is MNHEY, CDR2 SVGAGI. This CDR3 contains 13 residues. The CDR3: CASSRVSGNTIYF. The CDR3 DNA reads as TGTGCCAGCAGCAGGGTATCTGGAAACACCATATATTTT.

The V and J genes are TRBV30 and TRBJ2-4; D is ambiguous. Looked up from germline, CDR1 is GTSNPN and CDR2 is SVGIG (reference sequence). V dropped 0 bases and J dropped 5 bases, with 5 bases sitting between them. The CDR3 is made up of 12 amino acids. The CDR3 region has the DNA TGTGCCTGGAGTGTAGGCGAAAACATTCAGTACTTC. It codes for CAWSVGENIQYF.